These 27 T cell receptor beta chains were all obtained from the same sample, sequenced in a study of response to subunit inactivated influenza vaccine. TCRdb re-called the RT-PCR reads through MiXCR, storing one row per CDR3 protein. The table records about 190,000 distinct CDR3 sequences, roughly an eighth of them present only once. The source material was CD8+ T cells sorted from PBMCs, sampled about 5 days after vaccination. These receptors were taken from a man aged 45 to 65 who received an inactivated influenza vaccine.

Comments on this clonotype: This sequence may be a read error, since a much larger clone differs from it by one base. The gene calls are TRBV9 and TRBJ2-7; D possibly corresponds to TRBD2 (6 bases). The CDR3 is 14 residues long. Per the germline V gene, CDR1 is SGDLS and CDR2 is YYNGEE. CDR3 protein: CASSVGGSSYEQNF. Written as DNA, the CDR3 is TGTGCCAGCAGCGTGGGGGGAAGCTCCTACGAGCAGAACTTC.

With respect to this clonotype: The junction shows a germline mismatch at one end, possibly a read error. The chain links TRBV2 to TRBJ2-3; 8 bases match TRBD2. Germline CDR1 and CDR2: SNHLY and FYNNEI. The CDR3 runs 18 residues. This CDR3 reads CAISFSPLSGERTDTQYF. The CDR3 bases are TGTGCCATCAGTTTTTCCCCCCTTAGCGGGGAACGCACAGATACGCAGTATTTT.

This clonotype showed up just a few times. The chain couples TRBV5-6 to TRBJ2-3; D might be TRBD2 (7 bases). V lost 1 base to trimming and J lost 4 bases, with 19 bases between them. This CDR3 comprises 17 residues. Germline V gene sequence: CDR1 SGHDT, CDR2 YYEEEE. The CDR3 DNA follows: TGTGCCAGCAGCTTGCAACGAATCGCGGGGGCAGCAGATACGCAGTATTTT. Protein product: CASSLQRIAGAADTQYF.

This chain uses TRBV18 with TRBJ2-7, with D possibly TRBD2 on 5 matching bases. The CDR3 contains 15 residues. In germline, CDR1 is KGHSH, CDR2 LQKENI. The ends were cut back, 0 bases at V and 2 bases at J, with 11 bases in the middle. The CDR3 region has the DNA TGTGCCAGCTCACCACCGCCGGGGTCTACCTACGAGCAGTACTTC. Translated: CASSPPPGSTYEQYF.

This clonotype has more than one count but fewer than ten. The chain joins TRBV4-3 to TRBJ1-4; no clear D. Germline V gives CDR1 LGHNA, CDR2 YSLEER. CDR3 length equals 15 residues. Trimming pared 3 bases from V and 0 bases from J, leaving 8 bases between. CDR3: CASSHGGSTNEKLFF. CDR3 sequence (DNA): TGCGCCAGCAGCCACGGCGGCTCAACTAATGAAAAACTGTTTTTT.

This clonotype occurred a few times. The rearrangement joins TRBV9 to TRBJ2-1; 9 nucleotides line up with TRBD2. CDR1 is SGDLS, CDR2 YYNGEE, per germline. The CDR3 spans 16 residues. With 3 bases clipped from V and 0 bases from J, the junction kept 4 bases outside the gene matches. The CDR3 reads CASSDRLADSYNEQFF. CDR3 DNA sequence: TGTGCCAGCAGCGACCGACTAGCGGACTCCTACAATGAGCAGTTCTTC.

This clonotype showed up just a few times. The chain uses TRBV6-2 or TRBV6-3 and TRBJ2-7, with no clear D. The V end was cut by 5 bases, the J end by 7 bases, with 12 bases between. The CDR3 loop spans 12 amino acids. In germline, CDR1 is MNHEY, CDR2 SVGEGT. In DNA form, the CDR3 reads TGTGCCAGCAGTATTCGACCTGGGGAGCAGTACTTC. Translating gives CASSIRPGEQYF.

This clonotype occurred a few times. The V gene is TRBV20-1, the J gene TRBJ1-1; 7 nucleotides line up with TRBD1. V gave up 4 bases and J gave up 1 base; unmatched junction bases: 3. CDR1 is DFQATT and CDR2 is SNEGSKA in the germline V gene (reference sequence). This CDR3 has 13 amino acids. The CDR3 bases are TGCAGTGCTACGGGACAGTCGAACACTGAAGCTTTCTTT. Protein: CSATGQSNTEAFF.

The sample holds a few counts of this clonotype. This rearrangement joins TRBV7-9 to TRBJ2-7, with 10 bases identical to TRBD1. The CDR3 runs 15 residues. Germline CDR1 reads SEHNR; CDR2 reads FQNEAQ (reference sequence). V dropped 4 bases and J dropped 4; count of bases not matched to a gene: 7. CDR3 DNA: TGTGCCAGCAGCTCGGGGGGACAGGGGTTTTACGAGCAGTACTTC. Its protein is CASSSGGQGFYEQYF.

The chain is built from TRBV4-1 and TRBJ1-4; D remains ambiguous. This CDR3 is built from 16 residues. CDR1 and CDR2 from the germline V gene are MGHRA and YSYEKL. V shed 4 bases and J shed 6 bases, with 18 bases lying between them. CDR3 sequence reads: CASSPTALIGYEKLFF. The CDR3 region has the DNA TGCGCCAGCAGCCCTACTGCTCTTATCGGGTATGAAAAACTGTTTTTT.

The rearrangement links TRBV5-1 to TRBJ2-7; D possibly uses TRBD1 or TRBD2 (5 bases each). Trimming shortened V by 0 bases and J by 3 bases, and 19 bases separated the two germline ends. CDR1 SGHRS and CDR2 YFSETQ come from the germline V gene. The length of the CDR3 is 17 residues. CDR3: CASSLGDLPIPGYEQYF. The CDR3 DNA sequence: TGCGCCAGCAGCTTGGGGGACCTCCCAATCCCGGGCTACGAGCAGTACTTC.

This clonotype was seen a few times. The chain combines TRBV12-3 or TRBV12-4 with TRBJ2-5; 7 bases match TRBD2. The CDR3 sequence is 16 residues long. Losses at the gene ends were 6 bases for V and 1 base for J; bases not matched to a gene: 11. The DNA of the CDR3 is TGTGCCAGCAGCTCCGGACTAGGTGGTTTCCAAGAGACCCAGTACTTC. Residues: CASSSGLGGFQETQYF.

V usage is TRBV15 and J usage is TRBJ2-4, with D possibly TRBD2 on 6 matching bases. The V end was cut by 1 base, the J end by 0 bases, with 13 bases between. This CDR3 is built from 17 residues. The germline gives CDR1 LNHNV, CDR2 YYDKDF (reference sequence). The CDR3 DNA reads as TGTGCCACCAGCAGAGTAAGAGGGACTCTAGCCAAAAACATTCAGTACTTC. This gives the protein CATSRVRGTLAKNIQYF.

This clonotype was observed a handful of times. Here the CDR3 reads CSVERALAEAYNEQFF. CDR3 in DNA: TGCAGCGTTGAAAGGGCACTAGCTGAGGCCTACAATGAGCAGTTCTTC. This rearrangement joins TRBV29-1 to TRBJ2-1, with D perhaps matching TRBD2 (6 bases). There are 16 residues in the CDR3. V shed 2 bases and J shed 2 bases, with 16 bases lying between them. Germline V CDR1 and CDR2: SQVTM, ANQGSEA.

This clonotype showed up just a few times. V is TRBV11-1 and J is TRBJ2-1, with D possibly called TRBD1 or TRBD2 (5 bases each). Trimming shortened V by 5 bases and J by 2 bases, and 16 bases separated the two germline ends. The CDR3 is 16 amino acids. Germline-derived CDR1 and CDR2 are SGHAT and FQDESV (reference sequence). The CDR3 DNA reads TGTGCCAGCAGCCCGCCTGAGGGGAACACCTACAATGAGCAGTTCTTC. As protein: CASSPPEGNTYNEQFF.

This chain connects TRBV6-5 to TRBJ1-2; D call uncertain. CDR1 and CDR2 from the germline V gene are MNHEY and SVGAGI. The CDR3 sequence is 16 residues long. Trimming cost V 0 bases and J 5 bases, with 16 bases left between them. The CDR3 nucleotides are TGTGCCAGCAGTTACTCGACTTTGGTACAGTTTTATGGCTACACCTTC. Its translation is CASSYSTLVQFYGYTF.

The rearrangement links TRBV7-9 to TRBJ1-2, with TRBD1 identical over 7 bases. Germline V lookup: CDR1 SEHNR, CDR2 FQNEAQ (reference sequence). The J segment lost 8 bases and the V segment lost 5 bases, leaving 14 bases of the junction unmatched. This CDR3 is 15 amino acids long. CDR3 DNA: TGTGCCAGCAGCCGAACGGGACAGACACCGTCCGGCTACACCTTC. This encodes CASSRTGQTPSGYTF.

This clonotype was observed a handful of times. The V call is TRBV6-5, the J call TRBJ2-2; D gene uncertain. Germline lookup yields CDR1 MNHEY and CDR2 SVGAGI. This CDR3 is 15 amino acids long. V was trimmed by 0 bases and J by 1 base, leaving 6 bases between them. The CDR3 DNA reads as TGTGCCAGCAGTTACTCACCAGTGAACACCGGGGAGCTGTTTTTT. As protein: CASSYSPVNTGELFF.

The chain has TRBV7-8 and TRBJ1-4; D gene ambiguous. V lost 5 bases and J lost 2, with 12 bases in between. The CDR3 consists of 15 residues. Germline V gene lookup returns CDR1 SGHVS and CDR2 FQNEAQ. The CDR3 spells CASSPPGWTNEKLFF. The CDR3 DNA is TGTGCCAGCAGCCCTCCGGGGTGGACTAATGAAAAACTGTTTTTT.

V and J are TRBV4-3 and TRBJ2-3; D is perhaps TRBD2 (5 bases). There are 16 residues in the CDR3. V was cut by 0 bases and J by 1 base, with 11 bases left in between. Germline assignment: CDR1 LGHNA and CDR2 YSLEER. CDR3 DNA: TGCGCCAGCAGCCAAGATCCGGGGAGCGGCACAGATACGCAGTATTTT. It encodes CASSQDPGSGTDTQYF.

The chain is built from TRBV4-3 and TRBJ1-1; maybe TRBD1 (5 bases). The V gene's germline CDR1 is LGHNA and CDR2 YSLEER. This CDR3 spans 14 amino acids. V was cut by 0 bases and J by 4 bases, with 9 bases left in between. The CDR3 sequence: CASSQDQGTTEAFF. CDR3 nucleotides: TGCGCCAGCAGCCAAGATCAGGGAACCACTGAAGCTTTCTTT.

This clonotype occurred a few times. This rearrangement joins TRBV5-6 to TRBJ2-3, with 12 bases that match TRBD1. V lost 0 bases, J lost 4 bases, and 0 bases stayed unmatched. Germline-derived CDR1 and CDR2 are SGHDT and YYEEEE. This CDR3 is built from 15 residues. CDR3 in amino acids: CASSLGDRGPDTQYF. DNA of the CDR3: TGTGCCAGCAGCTTGGGGGACAGGGGGCCAGATACGCAGTATTTT.

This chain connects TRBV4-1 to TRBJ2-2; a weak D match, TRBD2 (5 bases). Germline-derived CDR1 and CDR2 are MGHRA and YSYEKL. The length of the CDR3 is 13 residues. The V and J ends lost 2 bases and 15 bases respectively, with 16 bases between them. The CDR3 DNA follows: TGCGCCAGCAGCCAAATCGCCGACCCGGGGATGTTTTTT. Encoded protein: CASSQIADPGMFF.

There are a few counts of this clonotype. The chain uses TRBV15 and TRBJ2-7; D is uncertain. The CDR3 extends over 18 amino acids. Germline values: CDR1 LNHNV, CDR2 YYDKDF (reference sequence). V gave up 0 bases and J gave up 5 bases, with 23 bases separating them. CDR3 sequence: CATSRDDTPWTISHEQYF. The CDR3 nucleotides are TGTGCCACCAGCAGAGACGACACTCCCTGGACGATCAGTCACGAGCAGTACTTC.

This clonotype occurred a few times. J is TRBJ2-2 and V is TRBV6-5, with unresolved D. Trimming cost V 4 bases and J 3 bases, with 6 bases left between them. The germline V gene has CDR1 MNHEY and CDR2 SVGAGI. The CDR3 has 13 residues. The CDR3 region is CASSSTDTGELFF. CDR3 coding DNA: TGTGCCAGCAGTTCCACGGACACCGGGGAGCTGTTTTTT.

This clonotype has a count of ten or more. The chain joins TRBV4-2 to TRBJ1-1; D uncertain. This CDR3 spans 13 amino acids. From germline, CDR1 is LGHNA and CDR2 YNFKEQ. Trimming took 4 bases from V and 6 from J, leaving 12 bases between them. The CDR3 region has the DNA TGTGCCAGCAGCCGCGCATTGGGGTCTGAAGCTTTCTTT. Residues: CASSRALGSEAFF.

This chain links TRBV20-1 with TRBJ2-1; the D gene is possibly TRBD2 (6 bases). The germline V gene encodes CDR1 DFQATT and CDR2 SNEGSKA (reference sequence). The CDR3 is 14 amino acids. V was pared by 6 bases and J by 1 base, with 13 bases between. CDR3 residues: CSAAEGLSYNEQFF. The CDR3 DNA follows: TGCAGTGCCGCCGAGGGACTTTCCTACAATGAGCAGTTCTTC.